A selection of T cell receptor beta chains follows, all from one sample in a study of blood T cell repertoires in COVID-19. Clones were sequenced by immunoSEQ multiplex PCR, and TCRdb holds only the in-frame ones, with some missing. The data hold 80,000 or so clones, with about four fifths observed a single time. The sequenced material came from peripheral blood. Receptor source: a human donor in a cohort sampled during active COVID-19. CDR3s include the opening cysteine and the closing phenylalanine or tryptophan. Each record gives: J gene, D gene, V gene, clone size, CDR3 protein, CDR3 DNA. A D gene is named only where the DNA matches it firmly. Clone size appears in some rows only: once, few, many, or a class for an expanded clone.

TRBJ1-1	TRBD1	TRBV7-8	once	CASSLAGPGGTEAFF	TGTGCCAGCAGCTTAGCTGGCCCAGGGGGCACTGAAGCTTTCTTT
TRBJ2-7	TRBD2	TRBV7-2	NA	CASSPSGGAYEQYF	TGTGCCAGCAGCCCTAGCGGGGGGGCCTACGAGCAGTACTTC
TRBJ1-6	NA	TRBV4-2	NA	CASSQEYKWNSPLHF	TGTGCCAGCAGCCAAGAGTACAAGTGGAATTCACCCCTCCACTTT
TRBJ1-1	NA	TRBV6-5	NA	CASNMNTEAFF	TGTGCCAGCAACATGAACACTGAAGCTTTCTTT
TRBJ1-1	TRBD1	TRBV6-5	once	CASSAQGDTEAFF	TGTGCCAGCTCCGCACAGGGGGACACTGAAGCTTTCTTT
TRBJ2-2	NA	TRBV27	NA	CASSYGRGPPGGGELFF	TGTGCCAGCAGTTATGGGCGGGGACCCCCAGGGGGCGGGGAGCTGTTTTTT
TRBJ1-1	TRBD1	TRBV5-1	NA	CASSRTGEGTEAFF	TGCGCCAGCAGCCGTACAGGGGAAGGGACTGAAGCTTTCTTT
TRBJ2-7	TRBD2	TRBV5-6	once	CASSGLRGGESYEQYF	TGTGCCAGCAGCGGCCTTCGGGGGGGCGAATCCTACGAGCAGTACTTC
TRBJ1-6	TRBD1	TRBV11-1	NA	CASSTGTGMDNSPLHF	TGTGCCAGCAGCACAGGGACAGGGATGGATAATTCACCCCTCCACTTT
TRBJ1-6	TRBD1	TRBV19	few	CASSTQGADNSPLHF	TGTGCCAGTAGTACACAGGGGGCAGACAATTCACCCCTCCACTTT
TRBJ2-7	TRBD2	TRBV9	few	CASSRGASGGPSSYEQYF	TGTGCCAGCAGCAGAGGGGCTAGCGGGGGCCCTAGCTCCTACGAGCAGTACTTC
TRBJ1-2	NA	TRBV11-2	NA	CASSSTGITNYGYTF	TGTGCCAGCAGCTCTACAGGGATAACTAACTATGGCTACACCTTC
TRBJ1-6	NA	TRBV19	once	CASSTGGLGRSSYNSPLHF	TGTGCCAGTAGTACTGGGGGCCTGGGTCGGAGCTCCTATAATTCACCCCTCCACTTT
TRBJ2-7	NA	TRBV10-3	once	CAISRPGGPYEQYF	TGTGCCATCAGTAGACCCGGAGGTCCCTACGAGCAGTACTTC
TRBJ1-1	NA	TRBV7-2	NA	CASSLFKTRTEAFF	TGTGCCAGCAGCTTGTTTAAGACAAGGACTGAAGCTTTCTTT
TRBJ2-6	NA	TRBV6-5	NA	CASKSLEVGANVLTF	TGTGCCAGCAAATCCCTTGAGGTTGGGGCCAACGTCCTGACTTTC
TRBJ1-6	NA	TRBV14	NA	CASSRITSTGNSPLHF	TGTGCCAGCAGCCGCATCACAAGTACGGGTAATTCACCCCTCCACTTT
TRBJ1-6	NA	TRBV5-4	NA	CASSLGGGGNSPLHF	TGTGCCAGCAGCTTGGGCGGGGGGGGGAATTCACCCCTCCACTTT
TRBJ1-2	NA	TRBV9	NA	CASSEEGRMGYGYTF	TGTGCCAGCAGCGAGGAGGGACGGATGGGCTATGGCTACACCTTC
TRBJ1-2	NA	TRBV11-2	NA	CASSLQQGLLATF	TGTGCCAGCAGCCTCCAACAGGGACTACTTGCTACCTTC
TRBJ2-3	NA	TRBV19	NA	CASSIPRQGSTDTQYF	TGTGCCAGTAGTATCCCCAGGCAGGGCAGCACAGATACGCAGTATTTT
TRBJ2-7	TRBD2	TRBV7-9	NA	CASSPGGRYEQYF	TGTGCCAGCAGCCCGGGGGGTAGATACGAGCAGTACTTC
TRBJ2-1	TRBD2	TRBV6-5	NA	CASSSGLAGLNEQFF	TGTGCCAGCAGTTCGGGACTAGCGGGGCTTAATGAGCAGTTCTTC
TRBJ1-3	NA	TRBV19	NA	CASSREASSGNTIYF	TGTGCCAGTAGCAGGGAAGCTAGCTCTGGAAACACCATATATTTT
TRBJ1-2	NA	TRBV6-6	NA	CASSYGTTRTF	TGTGCCAGCAGTTACGGGACAACTCGCACCTTC
TRBJ2-2	TRBD2	TRBV7-6	NA	CASSLGGGAPGELFF	TGTGCCAGCAGCTTAGGCGGGGGGGCCCCCGGGGAGCTGTTTTTT
TRBJ2-7	TRBD1	TRBV27	NA	CASSSPGTGGNEQYF	TGTGCCAGCAGTTCGCCCGGGACAGGGGGTAACGAGCAGTACTTC
TRBJ2-7	NA	TRBV19	once	CASSTPGQIYEQYF	TGTGCCAGTAGTACCCCAGGACAGATCTACGAGCAGTACTTC
TRBJ1-1	NA	TRBV6-5	NA	CASRRQMNTEAFF	TGTGCCAGCAGACGTCAGATGAACACTGAAGCTTTCTTT
TRBJ2-7	NA	TRBV7-9	few	CASSLEGSTYEQYF	TGTGCCAGCAGCTTAGAGGGGTCAACCTACGAGCAGTACTTC
TRBJ1-5	NA	TRBV7-9	few	CASSLTSDQPQHF	TGTGCCAGCAGCTTAACGTCAGATCAGCCCCAGCATTTT
TRBJ2-4	NA	TRBV6-5	NA	CASSQGIAKNIQYF	TGTGCCAGCAGTCAGGGGATAGCCAAAAACATTCAGTACTTC
TRBJ1-3	NA	TRBV10-3	NA	CAISGSGFSGNTIYF	TGTGCCATCAGTGGATCGGGATTCTCTGGAAACACCATATATTTT
TRBJ2-7	NA	TRBV25-1	once	CASRKGGAPYEQYF	TGTGCCAGCAGGAAAGGAGGAGCGCCCTACGAGCAGTACTTC
TRBJ1-2	TRBD1	TRBV29-1	NA	CSVEDLGRTGDNYGYTF	TGCAGCGTTGAAGATCTAGGCAGGACAGGGGATAACTATGGCTACACCTTC
TRBJ2-7	TRBD2	TRBV15	NA	CATSRGSSSGSGEQYF	TGTGCCACCAGCAGAGGCAGTTCTAGCGGGTCGGGGGAGCAGTACTTC
TRBJ1-5	NA	TRBV19	NA	CASSREGVSWQPQHF	TGTGCCAGTAGTCGGGAGGGGGTGTCATGGCAGCCCCAGCATTTT
TRBJ2-7	TRBD2	TRBV7-2	NA	CASSLVGGGEVYEQYF	TGTGCCAGCAGCTTAGTTGGCGGGGGGGAAGTTTACGAGCAGTACTTC
TRBJ1-5	TRBD1	TRBV6-2/TRBV6-3	NA	CASSYGAGGGPQHF	TGTGCCAGCAGTTACGGGGCAGGGGGTGGGCCCCAGCATTTT
TRBJ1-5	NA	TRBV30	NA	CAWSPRRGPQHF	TGTGCCTGGAGTCCCCGGCGCGGGCCCCAGCATTTT